Each of the 4 T cell receptor beta chains below was sequenced from the same sample in a study of T cells after yellow fever vaccination. TCRdb reprocessed the 5' RACE reads with MiXCR, giving one entry per CDR3 protein. The sample lists some 260,000 distinct CDR3 sequences; about 5.2% were seen once. The sample here was CD4+ T cells sorted from PBMCs, taken on the day of the yellow fever booster vaccination. Receptor source: a young man who received the YFV17D yellow fever vaccine.

This clonotype has just a few counts. V usage is TRBV18 and J usage is TRBJ1-1, with D perhaps TRBD1 (6 bases). The CDR3 runs 15 residues. V was cut by 2 bases and J by 3 bases, with 13 bases left in between. In germline, CDR1 is KGHSH, CDR2 LQKENI. The CDR3 nucleotides read TGTGCCAGCTCACCAAATTCGCAGGGGTACACTGAAGCTTTCTTT. Translation: CASSPNSQGYTEAFF.

Many counts were recorded for this clonotype. The rearrangement links TRBV7-2 to TRBJ2-1; D might be TRBD1 (5 bases). The CDR3 runs 16 residues. From germline, CDR1 is SGHTA and CDR2 FQGNSA. V was trimmed by 5 bases and J by 7 bases, leaving 21 bases between them. CDR3 amino acids: CASSARAQGLSNEQFF. DNA for the CDR3: TGTGCCAGCAGCGCCCGGGCGCAGGGCCTATCAAATGAGCAGTTCTTC.

This clonotype was counted only a few times. This chain joins TRBV4-1 and TRBJ2-2; no clear D. This CDR3 is built from 15 residues. Trimming stripped 4 bases from V and 6 bases from J, with 15 bases between. CDR1 MGHRA and CDR2 YSYEKL come from the germline V gene. In DNA form, the CDR3 reads TGCGCCAGCAGCCCCTTGTCCGCTGGGGCCGGGGAGCTGTTTTTT. Its protein product is CASSPLSAGAGELFF.

The chain joins TRBV27 to TRBJ2-3; D is ambiguous. This CDR3 has 15 residues. In germline, CDR1 is MNHEY, CDR2 SMNVEV (reference sequence). Between the trimmed V and J ends, which lost 1 base and 0 bases, there was a span of 8 bases. The CDR3 DNA reads TGTGCCAGCAGTTTATTTGATACTAGCACAGATACGCAGTATTTT. Translation gives CASSLFDTSTDTQYF.